This T cell receptor beta chain was observed in a study of beta chain features in type 1 diabetes. On the study more broadly: When patients were set against healthy donors, age, gender and cell yields were similar. Findings of the study overall: Within each of all four CD4+ subsets, Type 1 diabetes patients had TCRB CDR3s that were moderately but significantly shorter.

The germline V gene has CDR1 MNHEY and CDR2 SVGAGI. This CDR3 comprises 16 residues. J gave up 2 bases and V 0 bases, and 4 bases lay outside the gene matches. CD4+ naive, central memory, regulatory and stem cell-like memory subsets were isolated by sorting on CD45RO/CCR7/CD25/CD127/CD95/CD27. On this clone itself: The antigen is undetermined.

Every isolated RNA sample was fully reverse transcribed, so sequencing captured expressed TCRB transcripts. The assay was immunoSEQ multiplex PCR, and TCRdb's table has in-frame clones only and misses some. The data hold about 650,000 clones, with roughly an eighth observed a single time. The sample consisted of naive CD4+ T cells from blood. This TCR came from a man aged 25-45 years with type 1 diabetes. This rearrangement joins TRBV6-5 to TRBJ2-7; 10 nucleotides line up with TRBD2. The CDR3 DNA reads TGTGCCAGCAGTTACTCAAGACTAGCGGGTGCCTACGAGCAGTACTTC. Its protein is CASSYSRLAGAYEQYF.